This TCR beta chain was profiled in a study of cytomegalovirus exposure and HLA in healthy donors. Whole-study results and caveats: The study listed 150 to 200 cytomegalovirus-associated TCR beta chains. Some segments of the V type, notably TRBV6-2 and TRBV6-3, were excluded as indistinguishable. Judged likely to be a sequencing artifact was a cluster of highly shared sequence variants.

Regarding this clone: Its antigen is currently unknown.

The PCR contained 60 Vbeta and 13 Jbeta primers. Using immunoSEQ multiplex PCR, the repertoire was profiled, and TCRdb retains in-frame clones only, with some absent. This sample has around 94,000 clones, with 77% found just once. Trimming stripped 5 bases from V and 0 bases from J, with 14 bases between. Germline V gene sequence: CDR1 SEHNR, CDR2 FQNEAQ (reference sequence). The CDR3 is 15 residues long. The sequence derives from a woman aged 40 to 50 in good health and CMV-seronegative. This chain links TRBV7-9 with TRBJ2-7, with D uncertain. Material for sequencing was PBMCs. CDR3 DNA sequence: TGTGCCAGCAGCCCCCCAGTTAGGAGCTCCTACGAGCAGTACTTC. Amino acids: CASSPPVRSSYEQYF.